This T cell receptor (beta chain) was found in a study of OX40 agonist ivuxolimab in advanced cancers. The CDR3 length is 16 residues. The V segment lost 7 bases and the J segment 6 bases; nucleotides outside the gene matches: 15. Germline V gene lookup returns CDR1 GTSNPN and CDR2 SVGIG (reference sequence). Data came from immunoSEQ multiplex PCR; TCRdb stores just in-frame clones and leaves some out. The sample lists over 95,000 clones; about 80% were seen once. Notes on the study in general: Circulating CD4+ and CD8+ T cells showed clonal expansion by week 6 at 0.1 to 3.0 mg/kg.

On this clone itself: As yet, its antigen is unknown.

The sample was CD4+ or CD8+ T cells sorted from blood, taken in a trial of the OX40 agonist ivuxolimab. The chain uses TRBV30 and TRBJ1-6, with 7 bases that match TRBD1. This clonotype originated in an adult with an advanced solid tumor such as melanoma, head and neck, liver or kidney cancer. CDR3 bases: TGTGCCTTACGACGGCCCCCGGGACAGTTTAATTCACCCCTCCACTTT. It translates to CALRRPPGQFNSPLHF.